This T cell receptor (beta chain) appears in the sequencing data of a study of blood T cell repertoires in COVID-19. At the level of the study: Sites in the United States, Italy and Spain provided acute and convalescent COVID-19 samples. Sources were T cells, B-cell-depleted T cells, or PBMCs; the material itself was cDNA or gDNA.

Seattle-derived patients entered the study during active infection and were followed longitudinally. In the study's own analysis: The authors estimated nucleated cell counts from reference gene primer amplification. Here immunoSEQ multiplex PCR was the method, and the copy in TCRdb shows in-frame clones only, minus some. That table supplies the V and J calls and clone size; D and trimming were determined from the DNA. The sample carries around 270,000 clones, more than 75% recorded once. Trimming left V 5 bases short and J 0 bases short, with 11 bases between. The CDR3 runs 15 residues. Germline-derived CDR1 and CDR2 are SNHLY and FYNNEI.

The chain joins TRBV2 to TRBJ1-5; D is unclear. The source of this sequence is a woman aged 60-75 years with COVID-19, enrolled during active disease. Sequencing was done on a sample of peripheral blood. This CDR3 reads CASSLEGGSNQPQHF. CDR3 bases: TGTGCCAGCAGTTTGGAGGGAGGTAGCAATCAGCCCCAGCATTTT. The full variable domain, its missing parts supplied by reference TRBV2 and TRBJ1-5, is EPEVTQTPSHQVTQMGQEVILRCVPISNHLYFYWYRQILGQKVEFLVSFYNNEISEKSEIFDDQFSVERPDGSNFTLKIRSTKLEDSAMYFCASSLEGGSNQPQHFGDGTRLSIL.